The 3 T cell receptor beta chains listed next were all sequenced from one sample in a study of OX40 agonist ivuxolimab in advanced cancers. Produced via immunoSEQ multiplex PCR; TCRdb's table is partial and in-frame only. The sample consists of about 76,000 clones, about 82% of them appearing once. The source was CD4+ or CD8+ T cells sorted from blood, collected in a trial of the OX40 agonist ivuxolimab. The source is an adult with an advanced solid tumor such as melanoma, head and neck, liver or kidney cancer.

The chain recombines TRBV18 with TRBJ2-7, with D maybe TRBD2 (6 bases). The CDR3 has 12 residues. Germline V gene data show CDR1 as KGHSH and CDR2 as LQKENI. Trimming left V 2 bases short and J 5 bases short, with 7 bases between. In DNA, the CDR3 is TGTGCCAGCTCACCATGGGGGGACGAGCAGTACTTC. This translates into CASSPWGDEQYF.

The chain couples TRBV5-5 to TRBJ1-2; D gene unclear. The V end was cut by 2 bases, the J end by 6 bases, with 8 bases between. The CDR3 contains 12 residues. Germline V gene sequence: CDR1 SGHKS, CDR2 YYEKEE (reference sequence). Here the CDR3 reads CASSFSGNGYTF. CDR3 sequence (DNA): TGTGCCAGCAGCTTTTCGGGTAATGGCTACACCTTC.

The V gene is TRBV6-1, the J gene TRBJ1-4; D uncertain. The CDR3 has 13 amino acids. Germline CDR1 reads MNHNS; CDR2 reads SASEGT. The V end was cut by 8 bases, the J end by 8 bases, with 15 bases between. The CDR3 loop reads CASQGWGGEKLFF. CDR3 DNA sequence: TGTGCCAGCCAAGGGTGGGGAGGGGAAAAACTGTTTTTT.